The next 14 T cell receptor beta chains were all read from a single sample in a study of long-term antiretroviral therapy in people with HIV. The assay, immunoSEQ v3.0, was run at survey level. Clones were read by immunoSEQ multiplex PCR, and TCRdb kept only the in-frame ones, dropping some. The table records approximately 36,000 clones, roughly 82% of them present only once. The sequences come from unsorted PBMCs, collected 0.6 years after starting antiretroviral therapy. These receptors were taken from a man in his late teens or twenties with HIV.

This clone is termed medium-sized (0.01 to 0.1%). The rearrangement uses TRBV11-2 and TRBJ2-1; D possibly corresponds to TRBD2 (5 bases). Between the trimmed V and J ends, which lost 5 bases and 5 bases, there was a span of 13 bases. Germline CDR1 SGHAT, CDR2 FQNNGV. This CDR3 is 14 amino acids long. The DNA for the CDR3 is TGTGCCAGCAGCCCCTGGACTGCTAACAATGAGCAGTTCTTC. This codes for CASSPWTANNEQFF.

The J gene is TRBJ2-3, the V gene TRBV6-5, with 8 bases lining up with TRBD1. V lost 6 bases and J lost 6; bases outside the gene matches: 2. The CDR3 is 12 residues long. Germline CDR1 is MNHEY and CDR2 is SVGAGI. CDR3 sequence: CASSRQGDTQYF. CDR3 sequence (DNA): TGTGCCAGCAGCCGACAGGGGGATACGCAGTATTTT.

This sequence joins TRBV6-6 and TRBJ2-2; D gene ambiguous. Germline values: CDR1 MNHNY, CDR2 SVGAGI (reference sequence). Trimming pared 2 bases from V and 6 bases from J, leaving 13 bases between. This CDR3 is 15 amino acids long. This chain's CDR3 is CASSYPITYSGELFF. The DNA of the CDR3 is TGTGCCAGCAGTTACCCGATAACATACTCCGGGGAGCTGTTTTTT.

The V call is TRBV9, the J call TRBJ1-2; the match to TRBD1 covers 9 bases. Trimming at V came to 3 bases and at J to 7 bases, leaving 7 bases not matched to a gene. The CDR3 is 14 residues long. Germline CDR1 is SGDLS and CDR2 is YYNGEE. CDR3 protein: CASSAGQGSSGYTF. DNA for the CDR3: TGTGCCAGCAGCGCCGGACAGGGGAGTAGTGGCTACACCTTC.

This chain links TRBV28 with TRBJ2-5; tentatively, D is TRBD1 (5 bases). The V and J ends lost 2 bases and 2 bases respectively, with 9 bases between them. The CDR3 loop spans 14 amino acids. CDR1 and CDR2 from the germline V gene are MDHEN and SYDVKM. This chain's CDR3 is CASSLGSGQETQYF. The CDR3, as DNA: TGTGCCAGCAGTTTAGGCTCAGGGCAAGAGACCCAGTACTTC.

The V call is TRBV15, the J call TRBJ1-1, with a possible D match to TRBD1 (5 bases). V dropped 0 bases and J dropped 1 base, with 9 bases sitting between them. The CDR3 spans 15 residues. The germline V gene has CDR1 LNHNV and CDR2 YYDKDF (reference sequence). For the CDR3, the DNA is TGTGCCACCAGCAGAGATAAAGGGGAGAACACTGAAGCTTTCTTT. Protein: CATSRDKGENTEAFF. Using reference TRBV15 and TRBJ1-1 for the parts outside the CDR3, the full variable domain is DAMVIQNPRYQVTQFGKPVTLSCSQTLNHNVMYWYQQKSSQAPKLLFHYYDKDFNNEADTPDNFQSRRPNTSFCFLDIRSPGLGDTAMYLCATSRDKGENTEAFFGQGTRLTVV.

This chain uses TRBV28 with TRBJ1-2; TRBD1 matches 10 bases. The CDR3 covers 14 residues. The V segment lost 4 bases and the J segment 7 bases; nucleotides outside the gene matches: 6. CDR1 and CDR2 from the germline V gene are MDHEN and SYDVKM. For the CDR3, the DNA is TGTGCCAGCAGTTACGGGACAGGGGAACTTGGCTACACCTTC. Its translation: CASSYGTGELGYTF.

The chain combines TRBV6-6 with TRBJ2-2, with D possibly matching TRBD1 (6 bases). Trimming took 4 bases from V and 1 from J, leaving 10 bases between them. Germline lookup yields CDR1 MNHNY and CDR2 SVGAGI (reference sequence). CDR3 length: 15 residues. The chain's CDR3 is CASSSGQQNTGELFF. As DNA, the CDR3 is TGTGCCAGCAGTTCCGGACAGCAGAACACCGGGGAGCTGTTTTTT.

This chain connects TRBV18 to TRBJ2-7, with 8 bases matching TRBD1. CDR3 size: 14 residues. CDR1 is KGHSH, CDR2 LQKENI, per germline. V lost 6 bases and J lost 3; bases outside the gene matches: 7. CDR3 DNA sequence: TGTGCCAGCTCGCAAGACAGGGGCGGCTACGAGCAGTACTTC. Amino acid sequence: CASSQDRGGYEQYF.

This sequence joins TRBV5-6 and TRBJ1-2; D may be TRBD1 (5 bases). The germline V and J ends were trimmed by 0 bases and 7 bases, with 13 bases remaining between them. CDR3 length equals 14 residues. Germline CDR1 SGHDT, CDR2 YYEEEE. CDR3 region: CASSLAVGRGGYTF. CDR3 DNA: TGTGCCAGCAGCTTGGCCGTGGGGCGCGGTGGCTACACCTTC. Using reference TRBV5-6 and TRBJ1-2 for the parts outside the CDR3, the full variable domain is DAGVTQSPTHLIKTRGQQVTLRCSPKSGHDTVSWYQQALGQGPQFIFQYYEEEERQRGNFPDRFSGHQFPNYSSELNVNALLLGDSALYLCASSLAVGRGGYTFGSGTRLTVV.

The chain uses TRBV5-4 and TRBJ2-3; D call uncertain. Trimming left V 2 bases short and J 0 bases short, with 4 bases between. The CDR3 length is 13 residues. Germline values: CDR1 SGHNT, CDR2 YYREEE (reference sequence). This CDR3 is CASSFSSTDTQYF. Written as DNA, the CDR3 is TGTGCCAGCAGCTTTAGTAGCACAGATACGCAGTATTTT. Looking up the rest from reference TRBV5-4 and TRBJ2-3 gives the full variable domain: ETGVTQSPTHLIKTRGQQVTLRCSSQSGHNTVSWYQQALGQGPQFIFQYYREEENGRGNFPPRFSGLQFPNYSSELNVNALELDDSALYLCASSFSSTDTQYFGPGTRLTVL.

The chain has TRBV6-6 and TRBJ1-3; D unresolved. The CDR3 totals 15 residues. V was pared by 1 base and J by 0 bases, with 7 bases between. Germline assignment: CDR1 MNHNY and CDR2 SVGAGI (reference sequence). The DNA of the CDR3 is TGTGCCAGCAGTTACTTCGCAGCCTCTGGAAACACCATATATTTT. This gives the protein CASSYFAASGNTIYF.

Note on this clone: Other DNA sequences in this sample translate to the same CDR3. In DNA, the CDR3 is TGTGCCAGCTCACCAGGTCAGGTCCAAGAGACCCAGTACTTC. It specifies CASSPGQVQETQYF. V and J are TRBV18 and TRBJ2-5, with no clear D. In germline, CDR1 is KGHSH, CDR2 LQKENI. The CDR3 is made up of 14 amino acids. The V gene lost 2 bases and the J gene lost 1 base, with 8 bases spanning the gap.

This clone occurred once. The gene calls are TRBV18 and TRBJ2-7; possibly TRBD1 for D (5 bases). Per germline, CDR1 KGHSH and CDR2 LQKENI. The CDR3 length is 13 residues. Trimming cost V 3 bases and J 4 bases, with 10 bases left between them. The CDR3 is CASSPVGEYEQYF. Written as DNA, the CDR3 is TGTGCCAGCTCACCGGTAGGGGAATACGAGCAGTACTTC.